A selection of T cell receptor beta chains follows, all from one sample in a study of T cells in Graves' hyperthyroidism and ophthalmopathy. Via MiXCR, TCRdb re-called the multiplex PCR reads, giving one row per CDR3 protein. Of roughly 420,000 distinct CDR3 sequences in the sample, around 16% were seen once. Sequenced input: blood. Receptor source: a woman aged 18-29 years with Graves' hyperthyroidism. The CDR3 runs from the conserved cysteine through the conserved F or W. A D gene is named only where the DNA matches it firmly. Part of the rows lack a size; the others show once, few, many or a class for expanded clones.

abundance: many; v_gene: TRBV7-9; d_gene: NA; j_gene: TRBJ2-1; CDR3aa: CASSLVAIYEQFF; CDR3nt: TGTGCCAGCAGCTTAGTAGCGATCTATGAGCAGTTCTTC
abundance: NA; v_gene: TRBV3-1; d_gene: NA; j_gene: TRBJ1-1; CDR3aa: CASSQGVSAGEAFF; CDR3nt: TGTGCCAGCAGCCAAGGCGTGTCGGCAGGTGAAGCTTTCTTT
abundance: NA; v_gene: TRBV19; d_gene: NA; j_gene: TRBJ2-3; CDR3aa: CASSWKWGRGTDTQYF; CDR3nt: TGTGCCAGTAGTTGGAAGTGGGGGCGCGGGACAGATACGCAGTATTTT
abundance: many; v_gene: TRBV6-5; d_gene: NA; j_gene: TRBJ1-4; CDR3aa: CASSYSGQGDATNEKLFF; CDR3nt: TGTGCCAGCAGTTACTCGGGTCAGGGAGATGCAACTAATGAAAAACTGTTTTTT
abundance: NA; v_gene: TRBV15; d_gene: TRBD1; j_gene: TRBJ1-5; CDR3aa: CATRTDRGGSNQPQHF; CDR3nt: TGTGCCACCAGAACGGACAGGGGGGGGAGCAATCAGCCCCAGCATTTT
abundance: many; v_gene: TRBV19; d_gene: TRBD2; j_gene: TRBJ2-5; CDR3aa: CASMNGGGDFPQETQYF; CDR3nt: TGTGCCAGTATGAACGGCGGGGGGGATTTCCCCCAAGAGACCCAGTACTTC
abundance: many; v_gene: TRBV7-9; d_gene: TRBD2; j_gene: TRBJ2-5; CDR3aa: CASSSGLEKETQYF; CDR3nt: TGTGCCAGCAGCTCGGGACTAGAGAAAGAGACCCAGTACTTC
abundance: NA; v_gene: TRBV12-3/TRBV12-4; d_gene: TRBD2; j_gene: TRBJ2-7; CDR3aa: CASSLGGLAGRYEQYF; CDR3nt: TGTGCCAGCAGTTTGGGCGGACTAGCGGGGCGCTACGAGCAGTACTTC
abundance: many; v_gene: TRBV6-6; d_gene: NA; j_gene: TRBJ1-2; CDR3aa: CASSYSDGEPRHYGYTF; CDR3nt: TGTGCCAGCAGTTACTCTGATGGGGAACCCCGACACTATGGCTACACCTTC
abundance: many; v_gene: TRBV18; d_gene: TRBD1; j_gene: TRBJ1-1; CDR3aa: CASSRGTGSFEAFF; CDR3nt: TGTGCCAGCTCCCGAGGGACAGGGAGTTTTGAAGCTTTCTTT
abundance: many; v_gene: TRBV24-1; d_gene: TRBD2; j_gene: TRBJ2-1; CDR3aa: CAIGRAGGRGNEQFF; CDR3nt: TGTGCCATCGGCCGGGCTGGCGGGAGGGGGAATGAGCAGTTCTTC
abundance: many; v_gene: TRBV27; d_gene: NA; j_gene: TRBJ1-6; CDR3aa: CASSRDSPYNSPLHF; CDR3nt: TGTGCCAGCAGTCGAGACAGTCCCTATAATTCACCCCTCCACTTT
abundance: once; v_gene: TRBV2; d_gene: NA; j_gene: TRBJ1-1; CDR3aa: CASSEGRATEAFF; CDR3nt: TGTGCCAGCAGTGAAGGGAGAGCCACTGAAGCTTTCTTT
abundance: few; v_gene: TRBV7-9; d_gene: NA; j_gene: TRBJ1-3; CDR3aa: CASSLPNSGNTIYF; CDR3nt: TGTGCCAGCAGCTTACCTAACTCTGGAAACACCATATATTTT
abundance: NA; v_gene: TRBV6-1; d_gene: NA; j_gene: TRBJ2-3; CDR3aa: CASSPGGTSTDTQYF; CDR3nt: TGTGCCAGCAGCCCCGGGGGGACAAGCACAGATACGCAGTATTTT
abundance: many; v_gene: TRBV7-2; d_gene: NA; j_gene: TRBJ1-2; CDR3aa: CASSQALEGYTF; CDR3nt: TGTGCCAGCAGCCAAGCCCTGGAGGGCTACACCTTC
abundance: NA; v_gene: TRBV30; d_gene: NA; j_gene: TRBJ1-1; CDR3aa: CAWMTNTEAFF; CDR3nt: TGTGCCTGGATGACGAACACTGAAGCTTTCTTT
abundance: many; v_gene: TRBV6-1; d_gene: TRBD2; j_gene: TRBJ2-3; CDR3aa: CASRGAGRGPDTQYF; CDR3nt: TGTGCCAGCAGGGGAGCGGGGCGCGGGCCAGATACGCAGTATTTT
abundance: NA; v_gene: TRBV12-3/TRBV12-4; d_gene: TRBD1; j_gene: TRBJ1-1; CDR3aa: CASRNRGRFGTEAFF; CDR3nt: TGTGCCAGCAGGAACAGGGGGCGGTTCGGCACTGAAGCTTTCTTT
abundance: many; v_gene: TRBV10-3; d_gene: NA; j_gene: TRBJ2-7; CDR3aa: CAISESGRGYYEQYF; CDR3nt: TGTGCCATCAGTGAGTCGGGACGGGGATACTACGAGCAGTACTTC
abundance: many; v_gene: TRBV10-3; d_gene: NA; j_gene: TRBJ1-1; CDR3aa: CAISERNTEAFF; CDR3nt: TGTGCCATCAGTGAGAGGAACACTGAAGCTTTCTTT
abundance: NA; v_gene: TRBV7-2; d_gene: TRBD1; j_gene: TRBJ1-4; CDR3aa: CASSLGQGEVGKEKLFF; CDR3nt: TGTGCCAGCAGCTTAGGACAGGGGGAGGTCGGGAAGGAAAAACTGTTTTTT
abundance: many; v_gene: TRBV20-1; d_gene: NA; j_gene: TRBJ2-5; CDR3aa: CSARDLGTLETQYF; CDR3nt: TGCAGTGCTAGAGATCTGGGGACCCTTGAGACCCAGTACTTC
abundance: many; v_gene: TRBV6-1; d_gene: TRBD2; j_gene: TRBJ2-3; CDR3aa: CASSYASGTSGVADTQYF; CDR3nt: TGTGCCAGCAGTTACGCGTCCGGGACTAGCGGGGTAGCAGATACGCAGTATTTT
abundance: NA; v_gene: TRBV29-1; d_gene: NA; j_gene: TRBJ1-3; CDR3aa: CSVEEGSGNTIYF; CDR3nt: TGCAGCGTTGAAGAAGGCTCTGGAAACACCATATATTTT
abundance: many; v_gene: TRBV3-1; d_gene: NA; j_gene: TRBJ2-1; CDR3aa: CASSLLVSNEQFF; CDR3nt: TGTGCCAGCAGCCTGCTAGTTTCCAATGAGCAGTTCTTC
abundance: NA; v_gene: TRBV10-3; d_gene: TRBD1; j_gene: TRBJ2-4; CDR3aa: CAISQQGAAKNIQYF; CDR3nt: TGTGCCATCAGTCAACAGGGGGCGGCCAAAAACATTCAGTACTTC
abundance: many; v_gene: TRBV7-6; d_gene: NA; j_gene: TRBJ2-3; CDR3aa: CASSFESSYTSADTQYF; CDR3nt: TGTGCCAGCAGCTTTGAAAGTTCGTACACCAGCGCAGATACGCAGTATTTT
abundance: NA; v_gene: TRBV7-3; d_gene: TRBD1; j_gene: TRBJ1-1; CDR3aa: CASSLTGGWSEAFF; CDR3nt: TGTGCCAGCAGCTTGACAGGGGGGTGGTCTGAAGCTTTCTTT
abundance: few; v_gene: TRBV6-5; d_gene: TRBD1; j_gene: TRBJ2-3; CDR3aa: CASSYGDRGTDTQYF; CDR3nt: TGTGCCAGCAGTTACGGGGACAGGGGCACAGATACGCAGTATTTT
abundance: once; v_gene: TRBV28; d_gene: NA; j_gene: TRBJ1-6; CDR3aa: CAQRRDPNSPLHF; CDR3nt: TGTGCCCAAAGGCGGGACCCTAATTCACCCCTCCACTTT
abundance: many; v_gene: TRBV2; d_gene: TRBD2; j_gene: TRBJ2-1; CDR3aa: CASSDLSGRAWNEQFF; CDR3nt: TGTGCCAGCAGTGACTTGAGCGGGAGGGCGTGGAATGAGCAGTTCTTC